This is a list of T cell receptor beta chains from one sample in a study of CD8+ T cells in alopecia areata. Some clones are missing from TCRdb's copy, which holds only in-frame ones; the method was immunoSEQ multiplex PCR. This sample has around 100,000 clones, with roughly 60% found just once. Material: CD8+ T cells sorted from blood, obtained at approximately week 60, from a patient treated with tofacitinib. Source of these receptors: a human donor with alopecia areata. The CDR3 runs from the conserved cysteine through the conserved F or W. Each record gives: clone size, V gene, J gene, D gene, CDR3 DNA, CDR3 protein. A D gene is named only where the DNA matches it firmly. Clone size is shown for a subset of rows, as once, few, many or a class of expanded clone.

clone_size: once
v_call: TRBV7-9
j_call: TRBJ1-2
d_call: .
cdr3_nt: TGTGCCAGCAGCTTATCGGCGGGTAACGGGAATGGCTACACCTTC
cdr3_aa: CASSLSAGNGNGYTF

clone_size: medium-sized
v_call: TRBV4-2
j_call: TRBJ2-1
d_call: TRBD2
cdr3_nt: TGTGCCAGCAGCCTAGCGGGGGGGCGGGATGAGCAGTTCTTC
cdr3_aa: CASSLAGGRDEQFF

clone_size: few
v_call: TRBV15
j_call: TRBJ2-1
d_call: TRBD2
cdr3_nt: TGTGCCACCAGCGGTCTCGGGGGGTCCTACAATGAGCAGTTCTTC
cdr3_aa: CATSGLGGSYNEQFF

clone_size: .
v_call: TRBV25-1
j_call: TRBJ2-1
d_call: TRBD1
cdr3_nt: TGTGCCAGCAGTAAATGGACAGGGCATTTTTACAATGAGCAGTTCTTC
cdr3_aa: CASSKWTGHFYNEQFF

clone_size: few
v_call: TRBV5-1
j_call: TRBJ2-1
d_call: TRBD1
cdr3_nt: TGCGCCAGCAGAACCCGACAGGGTATCGATGAGCAGTTCTTC
cdr3_aa: CASRTRQGIDEQFF

clone_size: .
v_call: TRBV27
j_call: TRBJ2-3
d_call: .
cdr3_nt: TGTGCCAGCAGTTTAGGTGGGGGCCTAGATACGCAGTATTTT
cdr3_aa: CASSLGGGLDTQYF

clone_size: .
v_call: TRBV5-7
j_call: TRBJ2-5
d_call: .
cdr3_nt: TGTGCCAGCAGCTTGGGTTGCTCGGACAGTTTCCAAGAGACCCAGTACTTC
cdr3_aa: CASSLGCSDSFQETQYF

clone_size: .
v_call: TRBV2
j_call: TRBJ1-5
d_call: .
cdr3_nt: TGTGCCAGCAAATCGGACAGCTCTAATCAGCCCCAGCATTTT
cdr3_aa: CASKSDSSNQPQHF

clone_size: .
v_call: TRBV5-1
j_call: TRBJ1-2
d_call: .
cdr3_nt: TGCGCCAGCAGCTTGGCCGGGGCGAACTATGGCTACACCTTC
cdr3_aa: CASSLAGANYGYTF

clone_size: once
v_call: TRBV2
j_call: TRBJ1-1
d_call: TRBD1
cdr3_nt: TGTGCCAGCAGTGCCGGGACAGGGGCCTACCGTGAGGGGACTGAAGCTTTCTTT
cdr3_aa: CASSAGTGAYREGTEAFF

clone_size: .
v_call: TRBV7-3
j_call: TRBJ1-2
d_call: .
cdr3_nt: TGTGCCAGCAGCTTATTCTATGGCTACACCTTC
cdr3_aa: CASSLFYGYTF

clone_size: .
v_call: TRBV7-2
j_call: TRBJ2-3
d_call: .
cdr3_nt: TGTGCCAGCAGCCACGGGGGCCGCACAGATACGCAGTATTTT
cdr3_aa: CASSHGGRTDTQYF

clone_size: .
v_call: TRBV10-3
j_call: TRBJ1-1
d_call: TRBD1
cdr3_nt: TGTGCCATCAGGGACAGGGGGCGGGACACTGAAGCTTTCTTT
cdr3_aa: CAIRDRGRDTEAFF

clone_size: .
v_call: TRBV7-9
j_call: TRBJ2-5
d_call: TRBD2
cdr3_nt: TGTGCCAGCACACGGGGGGGCGCAGCCCCACAAGAGACCCAGTACTTC
cdr3_aa: CASTRGGAAPQETQYF

clone_size: .
v_call: TRBV7-9
j_call: TRBJ2-7
d_call: .
cdr3_nt: TGTGCCAGCAGCCAAACCGGGACGCCGAGCTCCTACGAGCAGTACTTC
cdr3_aa: CASSQTGTPSSYEQYF

clone_size: .
v_call: TRBV7-9
j_call: TRBJ1-1
d_call: TRBD1
cdr3_nt: TGTGCCAGCAGCTTGGGGACAGGAGGAAACACTGAAGCTTTCTTT
cdr3_aa: CASSLGTGGNTEAFF

clone_size: .
v_call: TRBV7-3
j_call: TRBJ2-2
d_call: .
cdr3_nt: TGTGCCAGCAGCTTTAATACCCTGACAGAAACCGGGGAGCTGTTTTTT
cdr3_aa: CASSFNTLTETGELFF